What follows are 14 T cell receptor beta chains derived from one specimen sequenced in a study of cytomegalovirus exposure and HLA in healthy donors. With 60 Vbeta and 13 Jbeta primers, the PCR was carried out. Repertoires were generated with immunoSEQ multiplex PCR, while TCRdb's copy carries only in-frame clones and drops some. The data hold around 190,000 clones, with over 70% observed a single time. The material sequenced was PBMCs. The origin of the receptors is a woman aged 25 to 39 in good health and CMV-seropositive.

The rearrangement links TRBV5-1 to TRBJ1-3, with a tentative D call TRBD1 (5 bases). V was clipped by 3 bases and J by 2 bases, with 12 bases between them. This CDR3 region has 15 residues. CDR1 is SGHRS, CDR2 YFSETQ, per germline. The CDR3 DNA is TGCGCCAGCAGCTCTATGGGGGGGACTGGAAACACCATATATTTT. Translating gives CASSSMGGTGNTIYF.

CDR3 nucleotide sequence: TGTGCCAGCAGCCTGGGGACTAGCATCCCGAGGAATAGGTTAGCCGGGGAGCTGTTTTTT. Its protein is CASSLGTSIPRNRLAGELFF. The V call is TRBV28, the J call TRBJ2-2; 9 bases agree with TRBD2. The germline gives CDR1 MDHEN, CDR2 SYDVKM. Germline trimming cut 6 bases from V and 6 bases from J; bases unmatched to any gene: 23. CDR3 length: 20 amino acids. Based on the CDR3 plus reference TRBV28 and TRBJ2-2, the full variable domain is DVKVTQSSRYLVKRTGEKVFLECVQDMDHENMFWYRQDPGLGLRLIYFSYDVKMKEKGDIPEGYSVSREKKERFSLILESASTNQTSMYLCASSLGTSIPRNRLAGELFFGEGSRLTVL.

This clone was recorded a few times. This chain joins TRBV9 and TRBJ2-7; D gene uncertain. The germline CDR1 and CDR2 sequences are SGDLS and YYNGEE. This CDR3 contains 13 residues. V was clipped by 0 bases and J by 5 bases, with 9 bases between them. CDR3 amino acids: CASSVGPPDEQYF. CDR3 nucleotides: TGTGCCAGCAGCGTAGGGCCCCCCGACGAGCAGTACTTC.

This chain uses TRBV11-2 with TRBJ1-5; D is undetermined. Germline CDR1 SGHAT, CDR2 FQNNGV. This CDR3 is 14 amino acids long. With 1 base removed from V and 1 base from J, the gap between germline ends came to 5 bases. The CDR3 spells CASSLGGSNQPQHF. For the CDR3, the DNA is TGTGCCAGCAGCTTAGGCGGGAGCAATCAGCCCCAGCATTTT.

The table lists this clone with a few counts. The chain joins TRBV9 to TRBJ2-7; TRBD1 matches 8 bases. Germline V CDR1 and CDR2: SGDLS, YYNGEE. This CDR3 has 14 residues. Unmatched junction bases numbered 6, after V lost 4 bases and J lost 3 bases. The CDR3: CASSPDRGLYEQYF. The CDR3 coding sequence is TGTGCCAGCAGCCCCGACAGGGGACTCTACGAGCAGTACTTC.

This chain links TRBV5-1 with TRBJ2-1; 7 positions match TRBD2. The J segment lost 3 bases and the V segment lost 0 bases, leaving 6 bases of the junction unmatched. The CDR3 spans 16 residues. The germline gives CDR1 SGHRS, CDR2 YFSETQ. In DNA, the CDR3 is TGCGCCAGCAGCTTGGAAGGCGGGAGAATCTACAATGAGCAGTTCTTC. Translated: CASSLEGGRIYNEQFF.

The CDR3 is CASSLLVGVRETQYF. CDR3 nucleotides: TGTGCCAGCAGTTTGTTGGTGGGAGTGCGGGAGACCCAGTACTTC. The chain uses TRBV28 and TRBJ2-5, with a tentative D call TRBD2 (5 bases). Germline V gene lookup returns CDR1 MDHEN and CDR2 SYDVKM. This CDR3 region has 15 residues. V gave up 3 bases and J gave up 5 bases, with 16 bases separating them.

The chain has TRBV6-7 and TRBJ1-2; 7 bases line up with TRBD1. TRBV6-7 has ORF status, its function being uncertain. The V and J ends lost 7 bases and 10 bases, in that order; junction bases with no gene match: 6. The CDR3 extends over 11 amino acids. CDR3 amino acids: CASTTGVVYTF. The CDR3 DNA reads as TGTGCCAGCACCACAGGGGTTGTCTACACCTTC.

The chain links TRBV28 to TRBJ1-4; 8 bases are shared with TRBD1. The CDR3 length is 12 residues. V trimming: 6 bases; J trimming: 12 bases; junction bases outside the gene matches: 6. CDR1 and CDR2 from the germline V gene are MDHEN and SYDVKM. This chain's CDR3 is CASRLLQGELFF. CDR3 DNA sequence: TGTGCCAGCAGGCTCTTACAGGGGGAACTGTTTTTT.

This clone is a singleton in its sample. The CDR3: CASSFGTGPSEQYF. CDR3 bases: TGCGCCAGCAGCTTCGGGACAGGGCCGAGCGAGCAGTACTTC. The V call is TRBV5-1, the J call TRBJ2-7, with 9 bases lining up with TRBD1. After removal of 2 bases from V and 6 bases from J, the junction contained 6 bases not matched to a gene. This CDR3 has 14 residues. Germline lookup yields CDR1 SGHRS and CDR2 YFSETQ.

V gene TRBV5-1 combines with J gene TRBJ2-6; D remains ambiguous. The V and J ends lost 1 base and 4 bases respectively, with 3 bases between them. Per germline, CDR1 SGHRS and CDR2 YFSETQ. CDR3 size: 13 residues. CDR3 loop: CASSLTGANVLTF. DNA for the CDR3: TGCGCCAGCAGCTTGACAGGGGCCAACGTCCTGACTTTC.

This clone has just a few counts. The chain uses TRBV27 and TRBJ2-5; 8 bases are a match to TRBD1. The CDR3 covers 16 residues. With 8 bases clipped from V and 4 bases from J, the junction kept 15 bases outside the gene matches. CDR1 MNHEY and CDR2 SMNVEV come from the germline V gene (reference sequence). The CDR3: CASGSWTGLGVETQYF. CDR3 in DNA: TGTGCCAGCGGGTCCTGGACAGGGTTGGGTGTAGAGACCCAGTACTTC.

This rearrangement joins TRBV28 to TRBJ2-3, with TRBD2 identical over 8 bases. CDR1 and CDR2 (germline): MDHEN, SYDVKM. V was clipped by 5 bases and J by 3 bases; unmatched bases: 13. The length of the CDR3 is 17 residues. CDR3 residues: CASSPGLALSYTDTQYF. CDR3 bases: TGTGCCAGCAGTCCAGGACTAGCCCTAAGTTATACAGATACGCAGTATTTT.

The V and J genes are TRBV18 and TRBJ2-7; 8 bases match TRBD2. CDR1 is KGHSH and CDR2 is LQKENI in the germline V gene. Trimming at V came to 6 bases and at J to 0 bases, leaving 4 bases not matched to a gene. The CDR3 runs to 14 residues. This CDR3 reads CASSPGGPSYEQYF. CDR3 nucleotide sequence: TGTGCCAGCTCCCCGGGGGGGCCCTCCTACGAGCAGTACTTC.